These 14 T cell receptor beta chains came from one sample sequenced in a study of beta chain features in type 1 diabetes. Sequenced material consisted of expressed TCRB transcripts (all of the isolated RNA was reverse transcribed). Using immunoSEQ multiplex PCR, the repertoire was profiled, and TCRdb retains in-frame clones only, with some absent. Of 300,000 to 350,000 clones in the sample, around a fifth were seen once. The sequenced sample was naive CD4+ T cells from blood. The receptor source for this set is a woman aged 18-35 years in good health.

The chain couples TRBV6-6 to TRBJ2-7; the D gene is possibly TRBD1 (5 bases). V gave up 2 bases and J gave up 2 bases, with 10 bases separating them. Germline loops: CDR1 MNHNY, CDR2 SVGAGI (reference sequence). The length of the CDR3 is 14 residues. The CDR3 loop is CASSYAGPAYEQYF. The CDR3 DNA reads as TGTGCCAGCAGTTACGCAGGGCCCGCCTACGAGCAGTACTTC.

This clone came up a few times. The rearrangement joins TRBV30 to TRBJ2-5; D gene ambiguous. Trimming removed 4 bases from V and 3 bases from J, with 15 bases in between. CDR1 GTSNPN and CDR2 SVGIG come from the germline V gene (reference sequence). CDR3 length: 14 amino acids. The CDR3 DNA reads TGTGCCTGGACCCTCCGCTCTAGAAAAGAGACCCAGTACTTC. Translated, it gives CAWTLRSRKETQYF. The full variable domain, its missing parts supplied by reference TRBV30 and TRBJ2-5, is SQTIHQWPATLVQPVGSPLSLECTVEGTSNPNLYWYRQAAGRGLQLLFYSVGIGQISSEVPQNLSASRPQDRQFILSSKKLLLSDSGFYLCAWTLRSRKETQYFGPGTRLLVL.

The CDR3 sequence: CASSPWTEIAKNIQYF. The CDR3 DNA follows: TGTGCCAGCAGCCCCTGGACAGAGATAGCCAAAAACATTCAGTACTTC. The V call is TRBV5-4, the J call TRBJ2-4; the D gene is possibly TRBD1 (6 bases). This CDR3 is built from 16 residues. V was cut by 4 bases and J by 0 bases, with 14 bases left in between. Germline CDR1 is SGHNT and CDR2 is YYREEE (reference sequence).

The chain joins TRBV6-1 to TRBJ2-5, with TRBD2 matching over 10 bases. Germline V gene lookup returns CDR1 MNHNS and CDR2 SASEGT. The CDR3 is 13 amino acids. V dropped 9 bases and J dropped 4; count of bases not matched to a gene: 5. CDR3 region: CASRTSGLETQYF. The CDR3 DNA is TGTGCCAGTAGGACTAGCGGCTTAGAGACCCAGTACTTC.

V gene TRBV9 combines with J gene TRBJ2-3; D gene ambiguous. V was shortened by 4 bases and J by 1 base, with 16 bases between the two germline ends. The CDR3 loop spans 16 amino acids. Germline V gene sequence: CDR1 SGDLS, CDR2 YYNGEE. The CDR3 DNA follows: TGTGCCAGCAGCATGAGGTTCGAAGGAGGCACAGATACGCAGTATTTT. Translating it yields CASSMRFEGGTDTQYF.

In this sample, this clone turned up a few times. CDR3: CATSTNTGELFF. The CDR3 coding sequence is TGTGCCACCAGCACTAACACCGGGGAGCTGTTTTTT. The chain joins TRBV15 to TRBJ2-2; D remains ambiguous. The V and J ends lost 4 bases and 2 bases respectively, with 2 bases between them. Germline loops: CDR1 LNHNV, CDR2 YYDKDF (reference sequence). The CDR3 runs to 12 residues.

This chain links TRBV4-1 with TRBJ1-1, with a weak D call TRBD1 (6 bases). The CDR3 covers 14 residues. Germline V gives CDR1 MGHRA, CDR2 YSYEKL. With 0 bases removed from V and 6 bases from J, the gap between germline ends came to 11 bases. This CDR3 is CASSQDLRGPEAFF. The CDR3 bases are TGCGCCAGCAGCCAAGATTTGCGGGGGCCTGAAGCTTTCTTT.

On this clone: This same CDR3 is encoded by further DNA sequences in the sample. The rearrangement links TRBV30 to TRBJ2-6; D is unclear. The CDR3 sequence is 13 residues long. CDR1 and CDR2 (germline): GTSNPN, SVGIG (reference sequence). V lost 3 bases and J lost 4, with 7 bases in between. The DNA for the CDR3 is TGTGCCTGGAGATTAGCCGGGGCCAACGTCCTGACTTTC. It translates to CAWRLAGANVLTF.

The gene calls are TRBV4-1 and TRBJ2-1; D is perhaps TRBD2 (6 bases). The germline V and J ends were trimmed by 5 bases and 7 bases, with 15 bases remaining between them. The CDR3 consists of 14 residues. Per germline, CDR1 MGHRA and CDR2 YSYEKL. CDR3 coding DNA: TGCGCCAGCAGCTGGAGGGCCCTCGAGAATGAGCAGTTCTTC. This sequence encodes CASSWRALENEQFF.

The sample holds a few counts of this clone. The gene calls are TRBV5-4 and TRBJ2-1; possible D gene TRBD2, 5 bases. Trimming took off 3 bases at V and 1 base at J, with 11 bases between the two ends. Germline loops: CDR1 SGHNT, CDR2 YYREEE (reference sequence). The CDR3 runs 15 residues. CDR3 sequence (DNA): TGTGCCAGCAGCTCCGGGAACCCTTCCTACAATGAGCAGTTCTTC. Protein: CASSSGNPSYNEQFF.

CDR3 nucleotide sequence: TGCGCCAGCAGCTTGCCGGACAGGATTAATTCACCCCTCCACTTT. The encoded protein is CASSLPDRINSPLHF. The chain is built from TRBV5-1 and TRBJ1-6; 7 positions match TRBD1. CDR1 SGHRS and CDR2 YFSETQ come from the germline V gene. This CDR3 is built from 15 residues. Losses at the gene ends were 1 base for V and 6 bases for J; bases not matched to a gene: 4.

In this sample, this clone turned up a few times. This chain joins TRBV4-1 and TRBJ1-5; TRBD1 matches at 11 bases. The CDR3 extends over 16 amino acids. Trimming at V came to 3 bases and at J to 3 bases, leaving 4 bases not matched to a gene. Germline lookup yields CDR1 MGHRA and CDR2 YSYEKL. CDR3: CASSQSGQGDNQPQHF. Here the CDR3 DNA reads TGCGCCAGCAGCCAGTCGGGACAGGGGGACAATCAGCCCCAGCATTTT.

The chain joins TRBV25-1 to TRBJ2-7; the match to TRBD2 covers 10 bases. The CDR3 totals 16 residues. V shed 0 bases and J 7 bases; nucleotides not matched to a gene: 9. CDR1 is MGHDK and CDR2 is SYGVNS in the germline V gene. The CDR3 DNA reads as TGTGCCAGCAGTGAATATCGCCTAGCGGGGGCCGGGGAGCAGTACTTC. It encodes CASSEYRLAGAGEQYF.

This clone was counted a few times. V usage is TRBV10-3 and J usage is TRBJ2-7; TRBD2 might be the D (5 bases). V lost 6 bases and J lost 2, with 14 bases in between. Germline V gives CDR1 ENHRY, CDR2 SYGVKD. The CDR3 length is 14 residues. CDR3 bases: TGTGCCATCAGGGACCTCACGGGGACCTACGAGCAGTACTTC. It yields the protein CAIRDLTGTYEQYF.